This T cell receptor (beta chain) stems from a study of spatial heterogeneity in lung cancer. Study as a whole: In the raw reads, each unique TCR and UMI combination was present more than ten times on average.

Regarding time point: sample taken at primary tumor resection. Study outcomes and limitations: Ubiquitous expanded tumor TCRs were observed in blood more at resection than follow-up.

On each TCR cDNA molecule, a unique molecular identifier was present. Each CDR3 protein gets one entry after TCRdb re-called the 5' RACE reads with MiXCR. This table holds roughly 48,000 distinct CDR3 sequences, approximately 5% found once. This clonotype appeared many times. Antigen: not known. The sample in question was PBMCs, obtained at surgery. The TCR sequence derives from a male donor with early-stage non-small cell lung cancer.

The CDR3 DNA is TGTGCTAGTGGCCGGGACAACACAGATACGCAGTATTTT. Encoded protein: CASGRDNTDTQYF. This chain links TRBV12-5 with TRBJ2-3; tentative D call: TRBD1 (6 bases). The germline V and J ends were trimmed by 6 bases and 2 bases, with 9 bases remaining between them. The CDR3 spans 13 residues. Germline loops: CDR1 LGHNT, CDR2 FRNRAP.